These T cell receptor beta chains were read from a single sample in a study of blood T cell repertoires in COVID-19. Some clones are missing from TCRdb's copy, which holds only in-frame ones; the method was immunoSEQ multiplex PCR. The sample holds about 260,000 clones; around 87% are singletons and the top ten take 1.5%. The sequenced sample was peripheral blood. These receptors came from a woman aged 40 to 55 who had recovered from COVID-19. CDR3s include the opening cysteine and the closing phenylalanine or tryptophan. A D gene is named only where the DNA matches it firmly. Clone size is shown for a subset of rows, as once, few, many or a class of expanded clone.

V,size,J,D,DNA,CDR3
TRBV19,.,TRBJ2-5,TRBD1,TGTGCCAGTATTGGAAGGGGGCAAACCCAGTACTTC,CASIGRGQTQYF
TRBV4-3,.,TRBJ2-4,.,TGCGCCAGCAGCTTGGCCTCAGGGGACATTCAGTACTTC,CASSLASGDIQYF
TRBV7-8,.,TRBJ1-4,.,TGTGCCAGCAGCCCTCCGGGGGGCAGTCATAGGGAAAAACTGTTTTTT,CASSPPGGSHREKLFF
TRBV5-8,.,TRBJ2-5,TRBD2,TGTGCCAGCAGCTTCGTTAGCGGGGGGGCAGAGACCCAGTACTTC,CASSFVSGGAETQYF
TRBV2,.,TRBJ1-4,TRBD1,TGTGCCAGCACCGGGACAGGGAATGAAAAACTGTTTTTT,CASTGTGNEKLFF
TRBV5-8,.,TRBJ2-5,.,TGTGCCAGCAGCCCCCGGGATCTTAGGGAGACCCAGTACTTC,CASSPRDLRETQYF
TRBV6-2/TRBV6-3,.,TRBJ2-1,.,TGTGCCAGCAGTTACTCGTCGGGGGAGTTTCCGTTCTTC,CASSYSSGEFPFF
TRBV21-1,.,TRBJ2-7,.,TGTGCCAGCAGCAGGGCGGACAGGGGGATCTACGAGCAGTACTTC,CASSRADRGIYEQYF
TRBV5-8,.,TRBJ2-3,.,TGTGCCAGCAGCTTTCAGCTCGGGACTCCTAAGGGAGATACGCAGTATTTT,CASSFQLGTPKGDTQYF
TRBV25-1,.,TRBJ2-5,.,TGTGCCAGCAGTGAATGGGGACACGGCACTCAAGAGACCCAGTACTTC,CASSEWGHGTQETQYF
TRBV11-2,once,TRBJ1-5,.,TGTGCCAGCAGCCCCACCCGGGGGGAGGCCCAGCATTTT,CASSPTRGEAQHF
TRBV5-8,.,TRBJ1-5,TRBD1,TGTGCCAGCAGCCCCGGGACAGGGGGCCCTCGGGAGCCCCAGCATTTT,CASSPGTGGPREPQHF
TRBV6-6,.,TRBJ2-7,TRBD1,TGTGCCAGCAGTTACTCGAGTGCGACAGGGGGTTACGAGCAGTACTTC,CASSYSSATGGYEQYF
TRBV13,.,TRBJ1-2,TRBD1,TGTGCCAGCAGCTTGCTTCAGGGGGCGGCCTTC,CASSLLQGAAF
TRBV2,.,TRBJ1-2,.,TGTGCCAGCAGTGACACAGCCCATAACTATGGCTACACCTTC,CASSDTAHNYGYTF
TRBV2,.,TRBJ1-5,.,TGTGCCAGCACGCGGGCCGGCAGCAATCAGCCCCAGCATTTT,CASTRAGSNQPQHF
TRBV14,.,TRBJ2-6,.,TGTGCCAGCCTAGGAACCAGGGGAACCCACTCTGGGGCCAACGTCCTGACTTTC,CASLGTRGTHSGANVLTF
TRBV27,.,TRBJ1-1,.,TGTGCCAGCACCTTAGCGGGGTTCACTGAAGCTTTCTTT,CASTLAGFTEAFF
TRBV30,.,TRBJ1-2,.,TGTGCCTGGATCCTCCGGGGGAACTATGGCTACACCTTC,CAWILRGNYGYTF
TRBV6-4,.,TRBJ1-2,.,TGTGCCAGCGCCGACAGGAAAGGGGGCTACACCTTC,CASADRKGGYTF
TRBV2,.,TRBJ1-6,.,TGTGCCAGCAGTTCCATTATGCGTTCACCCCTCCACTTT,CASSSIMRSPLHF
TRBV2,.,TRBJ1-2,TRBD1,TGTGCCAGACAACAAAGGACAGGGGAAGGGGGCTACACCTTC,CARQQRTGEGGYTF
TRBV29-1,.,TRBJ1-2,.,TGCAGCGTGAGTCCCCGGGTTTCCTATGGCTACACCTTC,CSVSPRVSYGYTF
TRBV5-1,.,TRBJ2-5,TRBD2,TGCGCCAGCAGCTTGGAGGAGGTAGCGGGGTACCAAGAGACCCAGTACTTC,CASSLEEVAGYQETQYF
TRBV13,few,TRBJ2-5,TRBD1,TGTGCCAGCAGCCCCCGACAGGGGGCCTCTTGGGAGACCCAGTACTTC,CASSPRQGASWETQYF
TRBV19,.,TRBJ2-6,.,TGTGCCAGTAGGCCTCCCAGCTCTGGGGCCAACGTCCTGACTTTC,CASRPPSSGANVLTF
TRBV7-2,.,TRBJ2-7,.,TGTGCCAGCAGCCCCCGCCGGTCGTTCGGCTACGAGCAGTACTTC,CASSPRRSFGYEQYF
TRBV4-1,.,TRBJ2-3,TRBD2,TGCGCCAGCAGCCAAGGCGGCGGGACTAAAACGCAGTATTTT,CASSQGGGTKTQYF
TRBV15,.,TRBJ1-2,.,TGTGCCACCAGCAGTCCACTGGGGCGGGAATTCTATGGCTACACCTTC,CATSSPLGREFYGYTF
TRBV5-6,.,TRBJ2-5,.,TGTGCCAGCGAGCTGAAGCAAGAGACCCAGTACTTC,CASELKQETQYF
TRBV7-3,.,TRBJ1-1,.,TGTGCCAGCAGCCGCGGAGGCCGTTCCTCTGAAGCTTTCTTT,CASSRGGRSSEAFF
TRBV7-2,once,TRBJ1-3,.,TGTGCCAGCAGACGCCATTCAGGGGAGTCTGGAAACACCATATATTTT,CASRRHSGESGNTIYF
TRBV19,.,TRBJ1-5,.,TGTGCCAGTAACCTCAGGAGCAATCAGCCCCAGCATTTT,CASNLRSNQPQHF
TRBV6-2/TRBV6-3,.,TRBJ2-1,.,TGTGCCAGCAGTTTATACAATGAGCAGTTCTTC,CASSLYNEQFF
TRBV5-1,few,TRBJ2-7,TRBD2,TGCGCCAGCAGCTTCGGGGGGACGACCTACGAGCAGTACTTC,CASSFGGTTYEQYF